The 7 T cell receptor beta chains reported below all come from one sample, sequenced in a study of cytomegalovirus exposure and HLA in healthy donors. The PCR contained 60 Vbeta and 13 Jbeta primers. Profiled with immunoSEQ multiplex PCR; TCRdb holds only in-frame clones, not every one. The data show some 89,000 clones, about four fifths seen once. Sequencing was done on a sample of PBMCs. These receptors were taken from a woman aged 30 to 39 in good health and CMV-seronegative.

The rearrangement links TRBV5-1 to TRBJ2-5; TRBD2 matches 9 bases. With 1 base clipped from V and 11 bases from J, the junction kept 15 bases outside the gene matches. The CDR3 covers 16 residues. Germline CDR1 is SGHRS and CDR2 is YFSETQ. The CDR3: CASSLLSGRPFVEQYF. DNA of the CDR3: TGCGCCAGCAGCTTGCTGAGCGGGAGGCCTTTCGTTGAGCAGTACTTC.

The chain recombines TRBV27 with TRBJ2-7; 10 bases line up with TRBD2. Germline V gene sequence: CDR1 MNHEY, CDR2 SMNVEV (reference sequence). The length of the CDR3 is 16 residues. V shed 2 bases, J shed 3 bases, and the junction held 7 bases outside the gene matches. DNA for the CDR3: TGTGCCAGCAGTTTACCTCTAGCGGGAGTGGTCTACGAGCAGTACTTC. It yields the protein CASSLPLAGVVYEQYF.

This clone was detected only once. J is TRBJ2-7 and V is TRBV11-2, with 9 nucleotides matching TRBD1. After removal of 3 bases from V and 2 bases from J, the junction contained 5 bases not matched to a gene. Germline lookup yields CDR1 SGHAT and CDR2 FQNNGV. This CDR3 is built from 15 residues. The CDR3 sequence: CASSFGQGTTYEQYF. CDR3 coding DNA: TGTGCCAGCAGCTTCGGACAGGGGACCACCTACGAGCAGTACTTC.

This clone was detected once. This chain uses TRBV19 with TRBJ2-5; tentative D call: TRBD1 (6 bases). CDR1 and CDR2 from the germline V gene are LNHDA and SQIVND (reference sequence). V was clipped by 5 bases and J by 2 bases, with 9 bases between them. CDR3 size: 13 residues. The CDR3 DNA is TGTGCCAGTAGTTTACAGGGACAAGAGACCCAGTACTTC. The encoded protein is CASSLQGQETQYF.

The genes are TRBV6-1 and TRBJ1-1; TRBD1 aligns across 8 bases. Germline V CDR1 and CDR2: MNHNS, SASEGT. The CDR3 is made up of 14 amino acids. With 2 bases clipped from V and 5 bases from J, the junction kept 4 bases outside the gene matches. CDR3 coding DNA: TGTGCCAGCAGTGAAAGGACAGGGTCTACTGAAGCTTTCTTT. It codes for CASSERTGSTEAFF.

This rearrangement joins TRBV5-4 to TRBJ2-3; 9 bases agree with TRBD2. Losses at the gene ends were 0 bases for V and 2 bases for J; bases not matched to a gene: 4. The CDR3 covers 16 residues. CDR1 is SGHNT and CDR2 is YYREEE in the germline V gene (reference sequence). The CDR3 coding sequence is TGTGCCAGCAGCTTGGGAGGCGGGAGGGACACAGATACGCAGTATTTT. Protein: CASSLGGGRDTDTQYF.

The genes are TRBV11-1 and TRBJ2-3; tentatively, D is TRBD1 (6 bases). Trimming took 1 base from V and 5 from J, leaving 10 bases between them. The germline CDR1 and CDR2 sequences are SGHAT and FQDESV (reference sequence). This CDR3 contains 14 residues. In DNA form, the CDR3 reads TGTGCCAGCAGCTTAGATTGGACAGTAGATACGCAGTATTTT. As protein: CASSLDWTVDTQYF.